This TCR beta chain was identified during a study of a mutant IDH1 vaccine in newly diagnosed glioma. The method was immunoSEQ multiplex PCR; TCRdb's version includes in-frame clones alone and lacks a portion of them. The top ten clones hold approximately 7.4% of a sample with approximately 61,000 clones, about 86% of them seen once. Documented time point: week 5, during vaccination. What each vaccine dose contained was 300 ug of mutant IDH1 20-mer peptide, accompanied by topical imiquimod. The CDR3 consists of 13 residues. CDR1 is LNHDA and CDR2 is SQIVND in the germline V gene (reference sequence). Between the trimmed V and J ends, which lost 0 bases and 7 bases, there was a span of 7 bases. This clone was seen a few times. Its antigen is not identified.

The sample here was PBMCs, taken from a glioma patient whose treatment included an IDH1 peptide vaccine. This TCR came from a woman in her forties or fifties with glioma. The chain combines TRBV19 with TRBJ1-3; no reliable D call. Here the CDR3 reads CASSIEQRNTIYF. The CDR3 DNA reads TGTGCCAGTAGTATAGAACAGCGGAACACCATATATTTT. The complete variable domain, with remaining parts taken from reference TRBV19 and TRBJ1-3, reads DGGITQSPKYLFRKEGQNVTLSCEQNLNHDAMYWYRQDPGQGLRLIYYSQIVNDFQKGDIAEGYSVSREKKESFPLTVTSAQKNPTAFYLCASSIEQRNTIYFGEGSWLTVV.